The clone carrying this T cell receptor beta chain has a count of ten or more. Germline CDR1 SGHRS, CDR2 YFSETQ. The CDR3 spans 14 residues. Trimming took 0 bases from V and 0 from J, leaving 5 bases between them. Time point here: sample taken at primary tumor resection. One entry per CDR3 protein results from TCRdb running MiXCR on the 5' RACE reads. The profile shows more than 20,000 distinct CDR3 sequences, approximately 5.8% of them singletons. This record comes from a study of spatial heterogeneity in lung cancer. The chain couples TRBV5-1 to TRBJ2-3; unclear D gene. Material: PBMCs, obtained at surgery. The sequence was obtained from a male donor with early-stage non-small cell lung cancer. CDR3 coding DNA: TGCGCCAGCAGCTTGGGGCAGAGCACAGATACGCAGTATTTT. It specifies CASSLGQSTDTQYF.